Listed below are T cell receptor beta chains from one sample, sequenced in a study of early T cells in non-severe SARS-CoV-2 infection. TCRdb reprocessed the 5' RACE reads via MiXCR and lists one record per CDR3 protein. In the table there are fewer than 80,000 distinct CDR3 sequences, about 4.6% of which are singletons. The material sequenced was whole blood, taken at baseline. All receptors come from an adult who was a healthcare worker with PCR-confirmed SARS-CoV-2 infection or an uninfected control (not recorded which). The donor label of this sample is uncertain. The CDR3 runs from the conserved cysteine through the conserved F or W. A D gene is named only where the DNA matches it firmly. Clone size is not always given. Where it is, it says once, few, many or a class for expanded clones.

clone size	V gene	J gene	D gene	CDR3 DNA	CDR3 protein
many	TRBV20-1	TRBJ2-7	TRBD1	TGCAGTGCTACTAAACAGGGGGGTTCAACCTACGAGCAGTACTTC	CSATKQGGSTYEQYF
few	TRBV5-1	TRBJ2-1	TRBD1	TGCGCCAGCGATTCCGGGACAGGGGTCTACAATGAGCAGTTCTTC	CASDSGTGVYNEQFF
many	TRBV7-2	TRBJ2-7	TRBD1	TGTGCCAGCAGCTTCGCCCGGACAGGGGTCTACGAGCAGTACTTC	CASSFARTGVYEQYF
many	TRBV18	TRBJ2-1	.	TGTGCCAGCTCACCACCGTCCCCCGGGGGACCCTACAATGAGCAGTTCTTC	CASSPPSPGGPYNEQFF
.	TRBV11-3	TRBJ2-2	.	TGTGCCAGCAGCTTTGATTTGGGACTGGCCCCCGGGGAGCTGTTTTTT	CASSFDLGLAPGELFF
few	TRBV5-1	TRBJ2-7	TRBD1	TGCGCCAGCAGCTTGTACTCCGGGACAGCCTACGAGCAGTACTTC	CASSLYSGTAYEQYF
.	TRBV28	TRBJ2-7	.	TGTGCCAGCAGTTACAGGGAGTCCTACGAGCAGTACTTC	CASSYRESYEQYF
.	TRBV4-1	TRBJ2-3	.	TGCGCCAGCAGCCAAGAAGAAGGGCGAACTACGCAGTATTTT	CASSQEEGRTTQYF
few	TRBV28	TRBJ2-7	.	TGTGCCAGCAGTTTAGGGGGCTGGCCCTACGAGCAGTACTTC	CASSLGGWPYEQYF
many	TRBV5-4	TRBJ1-2	.	TGTGCCAGCAGCTTGCCCGTAGGAGCTAACTATGGCTACACCTTC	CASSLPVGANYGYTF
many	TRBV18	TRBJ1-6	.	TGTGCCAGCTCACCCAGCGGAATCGATTCACCCCTCCACTTT	CASSPSGIDSPLHF
.	TRBV4-3	TRBJ2-1	TRBD1	TGCGCCAGCAGCCAAGACCGGGACAGGTACAATGAGCAGTTCTTC	CASSQDRDRYNEQFF
few	TRBV6-6	TRBJ1-1	.	TGTGCCAGCAGTTACTCCGGGGAGGGTTGGACTGAAGCTTTCTTT	CASSYSGEGWTEAFF
.	TRBV10-3	TRBJ1-3	.	TGTGCCATCAGTGAGCCAGACTTGATTAGCTCTGGAAACACCATATATTTT	CAISEPDLISSGNTIYF
few	TRBV14	TRBJ2-1	.	TGTGCCAGCAGCCAAGAAGACTACGACGGGCCCTACAATGAGCAGTTCTTC	CASSQEDYDGPYNEQFF
few	TRBV6-5	TRBJ1-1	.	TGTGCCAGCAGTTACTCCGGGGGGTCGGCTTTCTTT	CASSYSGGSAFF
many	TRBV7-2	TRBJ2-1	TRBD2	TGTGCCAGCAGCTTAAGTACTAGCGGACAACATGAGCAGTTCTTC	CASSLSTSGQHEQFF
few	TRBV2	TRBJ2-3	.	TGTGCCAGCAGTGAAAGGCCGGGTTTGACGCAGTATTTT	CASSERPGLTQYF
many	TRBV2	TRBJ2-5	TRBD2	TGTGCCAGCAGTGAAACGGGGAGGGGACAAGAGACCCAGTACTTC	CASSETGRGQETQYF
few	TRBV29-1	TRBJ1-5	.	TGCAGCGTCGGGAATAATCAGCCCCAGCATTTT	CSVGNNQPQHF
many	TRBV20-1	TRBJ2-2	.	TGCAGTGCTACCTCCTCAATACGGGGGAACACCGGGGAGCTGTTTTTT	CSATSSIRGNTGELFF
few	TRBV10-3	TRBJ2-7	.	TGTGCCATCACTGGGGAGGGGGCCTACGAGCAGTACTTC	CAITGEGAYEQYF
few	TRBV4-2	TRBJ2-7	.	TGTGCCAGCAGCCCAGTCAACTCGGGGGCCTACGAGCAGTACTTC	CASSPVNSGAYEQYF
many	TRBV4-3	TRBJ2-5	.	TGCGCCAGCAGCCAAGAGACTAGGCTACAAGAGACCCAGTACTTC	CASSQETRLQETQYF
many	TRBV5-1	TRBJ2-1	.	TGCGCCAGCAGCTTGGATGATGAGCAGTTCTTC	CASSLDDEQFF
many	TRBV11-2	TRBJ2-7	.	TGTGCCAGCAGCCGCCCGACACTTAGGGCAGGAAGTTCCTACGAGCAGTACTTC	CASSRPTLRAGSSYEQYF
many	TRBV29-1	TRBJ1-3	TRBD1	TGCAGCGTCCGGACAGGTGGCGAAAACACCATATATTTT	CSVRTGGENTIYF
few	TRBV3-1	TRBJ1-1	.	TGTGCCAGCAGCCAACTTCCAAGGGGCACTGAAGCTTTCTTT	CASSQLPRGTEAFF
few	TRBV12-3/TRBV12-4	TRBJ2-3	.	TGTGCCAGCAGTTCGTATCTGTGGGAGACAGATACGCAGTATTTT	CASSSYLWETDTQYF
many	TRBV10-3	TRBJ2-3	.	TGTGCCATCAGTGAGCCCTTCAGGGGAGATACGCAGTATTTT	CAISEPFRGDTQYF
few	TRBV7-2	TRBJ1-5	.	TGTGCCAGCAGCTTAGTGGCAGGGGTTGGCAATCAGCCCCAGCATTTT	CASSLVAGVGNQPQHF
many	TRBV2	TRBJ1-5	.	TGTGCCAGTTATGCGTCCCCCAATCAGCCCCAGCATTTT	CASYASPNQPQHF
.	TRBV3-1	TRBJ2-2	TRBD1	TGTGCCAGCAGTATTGGGGACAGGAACACCGGGGAGCTGTTTTTT	CASSIGDRNTGELFF
many	TRBV6-5	TRBJ1-1	TRBD1	TGTGCCAGCAGCCGACAGGGAGGGTCTGAAGCTTTCTTT	CASSRQGGSEAFF
.	TRBV12-3/TRBV12-4	TRBJ1-5	TRBD1	TGTGCCAGCAGTAGACAGGGTACGAGCAATCAGCCCCAGCATTTT	CASSRQGTSNQPQHF
many	TRBV28	TRBJ1-3	.	TGTGCCAGCATGGCACCGAGCTCTGGAAACACCATATATTTT	CASMAPSSGNTIYF
many	TRBV6-5	TRBJ2-7	TRBD1	TGTGCCAGCAGTTCCCCGGGACAGGGTTTCTACGAGCAGTACTTC	CASSSPGQGFYEQYF
.	TRBV24-1	TRBJ1-6	.	TGTGCCACCAGCGAGGGATATAATTCACCCCTCCACTTT	CATSEGYNSPLHF
few	TRBV19	TRBJ2-6	.	TGTGCCAGTAGTATATCCTCGGTCTCTGGGGCCAACGTCCTGACTTTC	CASSISSVSGANVLTF
.	TRBV19	TRBJ1-4	TRBD1	TGTGCCAGCAGAAACCGGGACAGAACCAATCGGGGTGAAAAACTGTTTTTT	CASRNRDRTNRGEKLFF
.	TRBV6-1	TRBJ2-7	.	TGTGCCAGCAGTGAAGTGGAGCTAAGCGAGCAGTACTTC	CASSEVELSEQYF
many	TRBV11-2	TRBJ2-3	TRBD1	TGTGCCAGCAGCTTCCAAGGCGGACAGGGGATAGATACGCAGTATTTT	CASSFQGGQGIDTQYF
many	TRBV20-1	TRBJ1-1	.	TGCAGTGCTAGTGGAGGGGGAAACACTGAAGCTTTCTTT	CSASGGGNTEAFF
.	TRBV28	TRBJ1-2	TRBD1	TGTGCCAGCAGTTCCGGCGGGGGACAGGCTAACTATGGCTACACCTTC	CASSSGGGQANYGYTF
many	TRBV20-1	TRBJ2-1	TRBD1	TGCAGTGCTAGAGATTTGGACAGGGCCTACAATGAGCAGTTCTTC	CSARDLDRAYNEQFF
.	TRBV6-2/TRBV6-3	TRBJ2-7	.	TGTGCCAGCATTCATCCGGGGGACCCCTCCTACGAGCAGTACTTC	CASIHPGDPSYEQYF
few	TRBV5-6	TRBJ2-1	.	TGTGCCAGCAGCTACCGGGCCCCCTCCTACAATGAGCAGTTCTTC	CASSYRAPSYNEQFF
many	TRBV12-3/TRBV12-4	TRBJ2-3	.	TGTGCCAGCAGTTTCGGAATGGTCACAGATACGCAGTATTTT	CASSFGMVTDTQYF
few	TRBV7-2	TRBJ2-7	TRBD1	TGTGCCAGCAGCCTTGGACAGGGGATCTACGAGCAGTACTTC	CASSLGQGIYEQYF
many	TRBV6-6	TRBJ1-6	TRBD1	TGTGCCAGCCTGGACAGGGAACCGTATGATTCACCCCTCCACTTT	CASLDREPYDSPLHF
few	TRBV6-6	TRBJ1-6	.	TGTGCCAGCAGTTCGATTAACTCACCCCTCCACTTT	CASSSINSPLHF
many	TRBV12-3/TRBV12-4	TRBJ1-2	.	TGTGCCAGCAGTTCCGGGAATTCGGACTATGGCTACACCTTC	CASSSGNSDYGYTF
many	TRBV5-4	TRBJ1-1	.	TGTGCCAGCAGCTTAGCTGGACAGAACACTGAAGCTTTCTTT	CASSLAGQNTEAFF